This record concerns one TCR beta chain sequence. The sample comes from a study of shared clonotypes between healthy human individuals. CDR3 length equals 14 residues. The V and J ends lost 4 bases and 7 bases respectively, with 13 bases between them. Germline loops: CDR1 KGHSH, CDR2 LQKENI. At a deep level, the assay was run. Some clones are missing from TCRdb's copy, which holds only in-frame ones; the method was immunoSEQ multiplex PCR. The table has 1.6 million or so clones, roughly 96% seen once. The chain couples TRBV18 to TRBJ2-2, with a tentative D call TRBD1 (5 bases). The sequence was collected from a man between 25 and 39 years old in good health. Material for sequencing was naive CD4+ T cells sorted from blood. The subset was: CD45RA+ positively selected. CDR3 in amino acids: CASSLDSIFGELFF. As DNA, the CDR3 is TGTGCCAGCTCACTAGACAGTATTTTCGGGGAGCTGTTTTTT.